The rows below give T cell receptor beta chains drawn from one sample of a study of cytomegalovirus exposure and HLA in healthy donors. Profiling relied on immunoSEQ multiplex PCR, and the TCRdb table lists in-frame clones only, not all of them. Here the sample table reports tens of thousands of clones. Sequencing was done on a sample of PBMCs. These receptors all stem from a man aged 35 to 55 in good health and CMV-seronegative. Each CDR3 is given with its conserved first and last residue. D genes are given only for firm matches.

j_gene	d_gene	v_gene	CDR3nt	CDR3aa
TRBJ1-4	.	TRBV6-1	TGTGCCAGCAGCCCATCTTTGGGCGAAAAACTGTTTTTT	CASSPSLGEKLFF
TRBJ2-7	TRBD2	TRBV30	TGTGCCTGGAGTGGGGGTAGCGGGGATTACGAGCAGTACTTC	CAWSGGSGDYEQYF
TRBJ1-6	TRBD1	TRBV10-3	TGTGCCATCAGTGAAGAGGGACAGGGGACCCCCCTCCACTTT	CAISEEGQGTPLHF
TRBJ1-4	TRBD1	TRBV15	TGTGCCACCAGCAGAGGCCGACAGGGGAGGCTTCCTAATGAAAAACTGTTTTTT	CATSRGRQGRLPNEKLFF
TRBJ1-4	.	TRBV4-1	TGCGCCAGCAGCCAAGACAGGGAAAAACTGTTTTTT	CASSQDREKLFF
TRBJ1-1	.	TRBV10-3	TGTGCCATCAGTGAGCTTGGGGGGAAGCTGACTGAAGCTTTCTTT	CAISELGGKLTEAFF
TRBJ2-7	TRBD1	TRBV19	TGTGCCAGTAGTAGAGGGACAGGGGCCACCTACGAGCAGTACTTC	CASSRGTGATYEQYF
TRBJ2-7	TRBD1	TRBV13	TGTGCCAGCAGCTTACGGACAGGGGCCGGCGAGCAGTACTTC	CASSLRTGAGEQYF
TRBJ1-6	.	TRBV6-5	TGTGCCACCACCTTGTCGGGGTCGGGGTCACCCCTCCACTTT	CATTLSGSGSPLHF
TRBJ1-1	TRBD1	TRBV14	TGTGCCAGCAGCCAGGGGACAGGTACTGAAGCTTTCTTT	CASSQGTGTEAFF
TRBJ2-3	TRBD1	TRBV19	TGTGCCAGTAGTAGAGACAGGGGAGATACGCAGTATTTT	CASSRDRGDTQYF
TRBJ2-7	.	TRBV7-3	TGTGCCAGCAGCGAACTTGGGACTCCAAGCTCCTACGAGCAGTACTTC	CASSELGTPSSYEQYF